This T cell receptor beta chain was documented in a study of technical replicates of blood from a handful of donors. Trimming removed 2 bases at V and 0 bases at J, with 7 bases between. The CDR3 sequence is 14 residues long. Per the germline V gene, CDR1 is KGHSH and CDR2 is LQKENI. Using immunoSEQ multiplex PCR, the repertoire was profiled, and TCRdb retains in-frame clones only, with some absent. In the table there are about 15,000 clones, approximately 78% of which are singletons. The sample was PBMCs. The genes are TRBV18 and TRBJ1-2; unclear D gene. The receptor was isolated from a human donor in good health. In DNA form, the CDR3 reads TGTGCCAGCTCACCAACAGACACTAACTATGGCTACACCTTC. It is translated as CASSPTDTNYGYTF.